Listed below are T cell receptor beta chains from one sample, sequenced in a study of shared clonotypes between healthy human individuals. This table comes from immunoSEQ multiplex PCR, and its TCRdb copy is limited to in-frame clones, with some not included. The sample includes some 530,000 clones, almost 80% of them seen just once. Sequences were obtained from PBMCs. The receptors come from a middle-aged woman in good health. Some clones in this sample may be carry-over from other donors' samples. Both conserved end residues are part of each CDR3. The D gene is left open where the match is weak.

J: TRBJ2-1; V: TRBV2; D: TRBD2; CDR3: CASSENMASGSNEQFF
J: TRBJ2-5; V: TRBV28; D: TRBD2; CDR3: CATSTSGKETQYF
J: TRBJ1-5; V: TRBV11-2; D: NA; CDR3: CASSQDGPGQPQHF
J: TRBJ2-6; V: TRBV13; D: TRBD2; CDR3: CASSLVAGVIGGANVLTF
J: TRBJ2-1; V: TRBV7-9; D: NA; CDR3: CASSLSTNNEQFF
J: TRBJ2-7; V: TRBV5-6; D: TRBD1; CDR3: CASSSRQGAYEQYF
J: TRBJ1-5; V: TRBV7-8; D: TRBD1; CDR3: CASSPTGGRNQPQHF
J: TRBJ2-7; V: TRBV5-4; D: NA; CDR3: CATRDKTYEQYF
J: TRBJ2-6; V: TRBV19; D: NA; CDR3: CASSIGWQSQPGANVLTF
J: TRBJ2-7; V: TRBV5-1; D: TRBD2; CDR3: CASSQRTSGSYEQYF
J: TRBJ1-1; V: TRBV6-6; D: NA; CDR3: CASSYDTRRIPAAFF
J: TRBJ1-1; V: TRBV6-6; D: NA; CDR3: CASSYHKRNTEAFF
J: TRBJ2-3; V: TRBV18; D: TRBD2; CDR3: CASSPSGSLTDTQYF
J: TRBJ1-2; V: TRBV28; D: TRBD1; CDR3: CASRSSNMGGTGGYGYTF
J: TRBJ2-7; V: TRBV5-1; D: NA; CDR3: CASSRGGARIYEQYF
J: TRBJ1-3; V: TRBV18; D: NA; CDR3: CASSPQGSTRGNTIYF
J: TRBJ1-4; V: TRBV11-2; D: TRBD1; CDR3: CASSKPGQAKEKLFF
J: TRBJ2-3; V: TRBV5-1; D: TRBD2; CDR3: CASRAGGSLSSDTQYF
J: TRBJ2-3; V: TRBV18; D: NA; CDR3: CASSPPGGADTQYF
J: TRBJ2-5; V: TRBV25-1; D: TRBD2; CDR3: CASSESGTSGTQETQYF
J: TRBJ2-2; V: TRBV5-1; D: NA; CDR3: CASREGQGTLSGELFF
J: TRBJ2-5; V: TRBV2; D: NA; CDR3: CASSEGRRETQYF
J: TRBJ2-1; V: TRBV2; D: TRBD2; CDR3: CASSEGLAGNNEQFF
J: TRBJ2-5; V: TRBV2; D: NA; CDR3: CASSPSTTQETQYF
J: TRBJ2-1; V: TRBV5-5; D: NA; CDR3: CASSLGGAERRFNEQFF
J: TRBJ2-3; V: TRBV28; D: TRBD1; CDR3: CASSPPGQGMNF
J: TRBJ2-3; V: TRBV18; D: NA; CDR3: CASQTRAADTQYF
J: TRBJ1-2; V: TRBV29-1; D: NA; CDR3: CSDRTVNYGYTF
J: TRBJ2-2; V: TRBV4-2; D: NA; CDR3: CASSQARGDTGELFF
J: TRBJ2-1; V: TRBV11-3; D: NA; CDR3: CASSLDLESSYNEQFF
J: TRBJ2-3; V: TRBV6-1; D: TRBD2; CDR3: CASSEGLASGTDTQYF
J: TRBJ2-7; V: TRBV18; D: NA; CDR3: CASSPAASRSYEQYF
J: TRBJ1-1; V: TRBV7-9; D: NA; CDR3: CASSLVGGSPEAFF
J: TRBJ2-1; V: TRBV7-2; D: NA; CDR3: CASSWTLALFSNEQFF
J: TRBJ2-7; V: TRBV4-2; D: NA; CDR3: CASSQDGSRTVGEQYF
J: TRBJ2-7; V: TRBV18; D: NA; CDR3: CASSPPILHEFYEQYF
J: TRBJ2-1; V: TRBV21-1; D: NA; CDR3: CASSDRDSPSTENEQFF
J: TRBJ2-2; V: TRBV10-3; D: TRBD1; CDR3: CAIRTGTALSNTGELFF
J: TRBJ1-1; V: TRBV13; D: NA; CDR3: CASSARGKNTEAFF
J: TRBJ2-7; V: TRBV7-3; D: NA; CDR3: CASSLGQSMGEQYF
J: TRBJ2-7; V: TRBV18; D: TRBD1; CDR3: CASSPAGTEFSYEQYF
J: TRBJ1-2; V: TRBV19; D: TRBD1; CDR3: CASSPQQGAYGYTF
J: TRBJ2-1; V: TRBV5-1; D: TRBD2; CDR3: CASALAGGPYNEQFF
J: TRBJ2-7; V: TRBV6-1; D: TRBD2; CDR3: CASSEAWSGETYEQYF
J: TRBJ2-5; V: TRBV6-1; D: TRBD1; CDR3: CASSEAETGRETQYF
J: TRBJ2-7; V: TRBV4-1; D: NA; CDR3: CASSQDRVGHEQYF
J: TRBJ2-1; V: TRBV4-1; D: NA; CDR3: CASSQVRTTRLQQFF
J: TRBJ2-5; V: TRBV5-6; D: TRBD1; CDR3: CASSLGTGQGETQYF
J: TRBJ2-2; V: TRBV14; D: NA; CDR3: CASSSHPGGELFF
J: TRBJ1-4; V: TRBV28; D: NA; CDR3: CASRPGLQYGKLFF